These 12 T cell receptor beta chains share one sample of origin, sequenced in a study of vaccination and CD4 T cells after COVID-19. Cultured CD4+ T-cell DNA underwent Oncomine TCR Beta short-read sequencing. TCRdb reanalysed the PCR reads using MiXCR and keeps one entry per CDR3 protein. The sample lists around 19,000 distinct CDR3 sequences, almost 60% seen once, with roughly 10% in the top ten. These receptors have no identified antigens. Specified treatment: approximately 9-day PBMC culture with coronavirus spike peptide pools or control peptides (ViraFEST assay). Sequencing input: CD4+ T cells from blood, cultured in vitro. These receptors were taken from a human donor who had recovered from COVID-19.

The rearrangement joins TRBV7-3 to TRBJ1-5, with TRBD1 identical over 9 bases. Trimming removed 2 bases from V and 2 bases from J; junction bases left unmatched: 7. Germline CDR1 SGHTA, CDR2 FQGTGA. This CDR3 region has 17 residues. CDR3 bases: TGTGCCAGCAGCTTAGCACAGGGGGCAAGGGGCAATCAGCCCCAGCATTTT. This gives the protein CASSLAQGARGNQPQHF.

The J gene is TRBJ2-3, the V gene TRBV6-1; D tentatively reads TRBD1 or TRBD2 (5 bases each). The V end was cut by 6 bases, the J end by 6 bases, with 13 bases between. Germline-derived CDR1 and CDR2 are MNHNS and SASEGT. The CDR3 loop spans 13 amino acids. CDR3 sequence: CASRGPAMDTQYF. The CDR3, as DNA: TGTGCCAGCAGGGGACCCGCCATGGATACGCAGTATTTT.

The J gene is TRBJ2-7, the V gene TRBV27; a weak D match, TRBD2 (6 bases). Trimming pared 5 bases from V and 3 bases from J, leaving 20 bases between. Germline CDR1 is MNHEY and CDR2 is SMNVEV (reference sequence). The CDR3 covers 16 residues. The CDR3 nucleotides are TGTGCCAGCAGTCCGGGCGAGGGGACTTTCCTCTACGAGCAGTACTTC. Protein sequence: CASSPGEGTFLYEQYF.

The V gene is TRBV6-5, the J gene TRBJ1-1; D possibly corresponds to TRBD1 (6 bases). CDR3 length: 17 amino acids. Germline V gives CDR1 MNHEY, CDR2 SVGAGI. V was cut by 2 bases and J by 0 bases, with 16 bases left in between. The CDR3 bases are TGTGCCAGCAGTTACGGCGGGGGGCTTCCGATGAACACTGAAGCTTTCTTT. Translation: CASSYGGGLPMNTEAFF.

J is TRBJ1-6 and V is TRBV2, with no clear D. Germline-derived CDR1 and CDR2 are SNHLY and FYNNEI. Trimming took off 2 bases at V and 3 bases at J, with 17 bases between the two ends. This CDR3 comprises 18 residues. This CDR3 is CASSEFWAAANYNSPLHF. The CDR3 DNA follows: TGTGCCAGCAGTGAATTTTGGGCGGCGGCTAACTATAATTCACCCCTCCACTTT. The whole variable domain, remainder taken from reference TRBV2 and TRBJ1-6, is EPEVTQTPSHQVTQMGQEVILRCVPISNHLYFYWYRQILGQKVEFLVSFYNNEISEKSEIFDDQFSVERPDGSNFTLKIRSTKLEDSAMYFCASSEFWAAANYNSPLHFGNGTRLTVT.

This clonotype has only one observation. The rearrangement uses TRBV20-1 and TRBJ2-7; TRBD1 agrees at 9 bases. This CDR3 region has 15 residues. V was pared by 3 bases and J by 2 bases, with 8 bases of the junction left unmatched. Germline CDR1 reads DFQATT; CDR2 reads SNEGSKA (reference sequence). The CDR3 DNA sequence: TGCAGTGCTAGGAAGGCCCGGGACAGGGCCTACGAGCAGTACTTC. Translation: CSARKARDRAYEQYF.

V and J are TRBV11-2 and TRBJ2-5; TRBD2 is a possible D gene (6 bases). The V end lost 5 bases, the J end lost 0 bases, and 13 bases lay between the germline ends. The CDR3 sequence is 15 residues long. The V gene's germline CDR1 is SGHAT and CDR2 FQNNGV. CDR3 protein: CASSRLGWYQETQYF. The CDR3 bases are TGTGCCAGCAGCCGACTAGGATGGTACCAAGAGACCCAGTACTTC. Supplemented by reference TRBV11-2 and TRBJ2-5, the full variable domain reads EAGVAQSPRYKIIEKRQSVAFWCNPISGHATLYWYQQILGQGPKLLIQFQNNGVVDDSQLPKDRFSAERLKGVDSTLKIQPAKLEDSAVYLCASSRLGWYQETQYFGPGTRLLVL.

This clonotype was found once. This chain links TRBV5-4 with TRBJ1-1; weak D call: TRBD1 (5 bases). V shed 0 bases and J shed 6 bases, with 15 bases lying between them. CDR3 length equals 15 residues. Germline CDR1 and CDR2: SGHNT and YYREEE (reference sequence). CDR3: CASSLGGGELAEAFF. CDR3 DNA: TGTGCCAGCAGCTTGGGTGGGGGGGAGCTGGCTGAAGCTTTCTTT.

The rearrangement links TRBV15 to TRBJ2-2; 8 bases are a match to TRBD2. The CDR3 sequence is 17 residues long. The trim removed 4 bases at V and 3 bases at J, leaving 10 bases unmatched. The germline V gene has CDR1 LNHNV and CDR2 YYDKDF (reference sequence). In DNA form, the CDR3 reads TGTGCCACCAGCATGGGACTAGGTACCTCCGACACCGGGGAGCTGTTTTTT. It is translated as CATSMGLGTSDTGELFF.

This chain joins TRBV20-1 and TRBJ2-7, with TRBD1 matching over 8 bases. Per germline, CDR1 DFQATT and CDR2 SNEGSKA (reference sequence). CDR3 size: 13 residues. V lost 5 bases to trimming and J lost 1 base; unmatched junction nucleotides: 4. The CDR3 spells CSASYRGSYEQYF. The CDR3 nucleotides read TGCAGTGCTTCTTACAGGGGGTCCTACGAGCAGTACTTC.

This clonotype was seen a few times. This chain links TRBV2 with TRBJ2-7; 8 nucleotides line up with TRBD2. CDR1 is SNHLY, CDR2 FYNNEI, per germline. The CDR3 is 13 amino acids. The V and J ends lost 7 bases and 2 bases, in that order; junction bases with no gene match: 4. In nucleotides, the CDR3 is TGTGCCAGCAAGAGACTAGCGACCTACGAGCAGTACTTC. Translating it yields CASKRLATYEQYF.

The chain uses TRBV6-2 or TRBV6-3 and TRBJ1-5, with 7 bases matching TRBD1. Germline V CDR1 and CDR2: MNHEY, SVGEGT. The CDR3 is 18 amino acids. V lost 2 bases and J lost 0; bases outside the gene matches: 10. CDR3 amino acids: CASSYLIRQGNSNQPQHF. Written as DNA, the CDR3 is TGTGCCAGCAGTTACCTTATTCGACAGGGCAATAGCAATCAGCCCCAGCATTTT.